The subject of this entry is one TCR beta chain. Assay: immunoSEQ multiplex PCR; the TCRdb copy retains only in-frame clones and omits some. The sample shows 20,000 to 25,000 clones, roughly 62% of them seen only once. The sample is drawn from a study of cytotoxic CD8 clonotypes in ibrutinib-treated CLL. Whole-study context: By median roughly 68 months, about 12 had progressed and roughly 15 stayed remitted; responses had been 2 complete and some 24 partial.

The authors obtained around 2 micrograms of genomic DNA from cryopreserved PBMCs for TCR beta libraries. The CDR3 has 14 residues. Per the germline V gene, CDR1 is SGHNT and CDR2 is YYREEE (reference sequence). V was clipped by 4 bases and J by 2 bases; unmatched bases: 5. The chain combines TRBV5-4 with TRBJ2-7; 8 bases line up with TRBD1. The source material was PBMCs, sampled after 24 months of ibrutinib treatment. The receptor's source is a human donor with chronic lymphocytic leukemia. The DNA of the CDR3 is TGTGCCAGCAGCCAGGACAGGGATGCCTACGAGCAGTACTTC. Its translation is CASSQDRDAYEQYF.